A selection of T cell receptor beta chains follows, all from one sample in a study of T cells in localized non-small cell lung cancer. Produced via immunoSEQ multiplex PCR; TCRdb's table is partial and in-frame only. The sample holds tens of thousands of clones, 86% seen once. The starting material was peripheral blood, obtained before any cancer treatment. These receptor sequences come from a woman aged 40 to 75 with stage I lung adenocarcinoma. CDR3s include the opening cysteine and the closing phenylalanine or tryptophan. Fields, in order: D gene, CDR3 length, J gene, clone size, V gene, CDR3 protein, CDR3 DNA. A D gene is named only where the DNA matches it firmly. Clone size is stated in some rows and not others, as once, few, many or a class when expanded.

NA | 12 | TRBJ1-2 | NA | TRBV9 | CASSVGEHGYTF | TGTGCCAGCAGCGTAGGAGAGCATGGCTACACCTTC
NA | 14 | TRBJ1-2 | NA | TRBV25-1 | CASSGSTYTYGYTF | TGTGCCAGCAGTGGGTCGACGTATACGTATGGCTACACCTTC
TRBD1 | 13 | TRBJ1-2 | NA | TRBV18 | CASSRQGDYGYTF | TGTGCCAGCTCAAGACAGGGAGACTATGGCTACACCTTC
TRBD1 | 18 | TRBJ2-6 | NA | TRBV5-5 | CASSTTGTVNSGANVLTF | TGTGCCAGCAGCACTACCGGGACAGTAAACTCTGGGGCCAACGTCCTGACTTTC
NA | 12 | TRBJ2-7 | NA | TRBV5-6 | CASSSFNYEQYF | TGTGCCAGCAGCTCGTTTAACTACGAGCAGTACTTC
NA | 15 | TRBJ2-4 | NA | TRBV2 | CASSDRALAKNIQYF | TGTGCCAGCAGTGATAGGGCTCTAGCCAAAAACATTCAGTACTTC
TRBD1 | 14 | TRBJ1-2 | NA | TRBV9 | CASSGSGQLYGYTF | TGTGCCAGCAGCGGATCGGGACAGCTCTATGGCTACACCTTC
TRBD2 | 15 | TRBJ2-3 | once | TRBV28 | CASIPGLAVTDTQYF | TGTGCCAGCATACCTGGACTAGCGGTTACAGATACGCAGTATTTT
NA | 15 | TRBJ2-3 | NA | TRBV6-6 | CASSYRRVRADTQYF | TGTGCCAGCAGTTACCGCCGGGTACGTGCAGATACGCAGTATTTT
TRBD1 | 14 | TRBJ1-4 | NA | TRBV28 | CASRSGQGAEKLFF | TGTGCCAGCAGGTCGGGACAGGGGGCTGAAAAACTGTTTTTT
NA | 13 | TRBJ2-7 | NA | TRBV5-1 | CASSEQEVSEQYF | TGCGCCAGCTCGGAACAGGAGGTGAGCGAGCAGTACTTC
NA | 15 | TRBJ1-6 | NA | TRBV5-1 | CASSGSARLNSPLHF | TGCGCCAGCAGCGGGTCAGCCAGACTTAATTCACCCCTCCACTTT
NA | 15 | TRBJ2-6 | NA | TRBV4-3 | CASSQGGAGANVLTF | TGCGCCAGCAGCCAAGGGGGCGCTGGGGCCAACGTCCTGACTTTC
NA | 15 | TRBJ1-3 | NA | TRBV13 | CASSLGRSGGNTIYF | TGTGCCAGCAGCTTAGGCCGAAGCGGTGGCAACACCATATATTTT
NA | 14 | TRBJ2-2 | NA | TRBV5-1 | CASSLLMNTGELFF | TGCGCCAGCAGCTTGCTGATGAACACCGGGGAGCTGTTTTTT
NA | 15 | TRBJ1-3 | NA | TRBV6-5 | CASSRGGESGNTIYF | TGTGCCAGCAGCCGGGGGGGAGAATCTGGAAACACCATATATTTT
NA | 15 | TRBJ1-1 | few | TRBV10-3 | CAISEPADMRGRAFF | TGTGCCATCAGTGAGCCCGCCGACATGCGGGGACGAGCTTTCTTT
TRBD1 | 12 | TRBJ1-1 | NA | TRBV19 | CASGTGGSFGFF | TGTGCCAGCGGGACAGGGGGCTCCTTCGGTTTCTTT
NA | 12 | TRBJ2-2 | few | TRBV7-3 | CASSSDTGELFF | TGTGCCAGCAGCTCAGACACCGGGGAGCTGTTTTTT
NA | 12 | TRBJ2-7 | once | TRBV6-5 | CASSPSFYEQYF | TGTGCCAGCAGTCCCTCCTTTTACGAGCAGTACTTC
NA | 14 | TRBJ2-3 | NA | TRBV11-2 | CASSLDGYTDTQYF | TGTGCCAGCAGCTTAGATGGGTACACAGATACGCAGTATTTT
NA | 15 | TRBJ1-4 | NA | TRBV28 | CASSSVRGTNEKLFF | TGTGCCAGCAGTTCGGTGAGGGGGACCAATGAAAAACTGTTTTTT
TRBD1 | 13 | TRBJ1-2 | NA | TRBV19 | CASSTQGTYGYTF | TGTGCCAGTAGTACACAGGGGACCTATGGCTACACCTTC
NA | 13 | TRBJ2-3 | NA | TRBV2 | CASSELDTDTQYF | TGTGCCAGCAGTGAGCTGGACACAGATACGCAGTATTTT
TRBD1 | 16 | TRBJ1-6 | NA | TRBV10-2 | CASSLGTGLSNSPLHF | TGCGCCAGCAGTTTAGGGACAGGGTTAAGTAATTCACCCCTCCACTTT
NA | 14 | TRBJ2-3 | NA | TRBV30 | CAWSVQDSTDTQYF | TGTGCCTGGAGTGTACAGGATAGCACAGATACGCAGTATTTT
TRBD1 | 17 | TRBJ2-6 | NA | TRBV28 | CASRRPGQQSGANVLTF | TGTGCCAGCAGACGCCCGGGACAGCAGTCTGGGGCCAACGTCCTGACTTTC
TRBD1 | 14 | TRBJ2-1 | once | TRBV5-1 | CASKRTGLFDEQFF | TGCGCCAGCAAAAGGACAGGGCTTTTCGATGAGCAGTTCTTC
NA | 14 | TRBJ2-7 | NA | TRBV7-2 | CASSYTLPPLEQYF | TGTGCCAGCAGCTACACCCTCCCCCCCCTCGAGCAGTACTTC
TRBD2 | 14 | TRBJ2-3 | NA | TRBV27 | CASSRLAGTDTQYF | TGTGCCAGCAGTCGACTAGCTGGCACAGATACGCAGTATTTT
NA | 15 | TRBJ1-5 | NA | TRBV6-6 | CASSYTQTVSQPQHF | TGTGCCAGCAGTTACACTCAGACGGTGTCTCAGCCCCAGCATTTT
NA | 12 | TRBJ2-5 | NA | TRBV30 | CAWSVFQETQYF | TGTGCCTGGAGTGTTTTCCAAGAGACCCAGTACTTC
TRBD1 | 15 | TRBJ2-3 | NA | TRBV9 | CASSLQGRGTDTQYF | TGTGCCAGCAGCCTACAGGGGCGGGGCACAGATACGCAGTATTTT
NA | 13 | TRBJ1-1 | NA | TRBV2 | CASSSRANTEAFF | TGTGCCAGCAGCAGCAGGGCGAACACTGAAGCTTTCTTT
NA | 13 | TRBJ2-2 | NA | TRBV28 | CATAKGSAGELFF | TGTGCCACCGCTAAAGGGTCCGCCGGGGAGCTGTTTTTT
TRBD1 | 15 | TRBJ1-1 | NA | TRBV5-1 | CASSLTQGAGTEAFF | TGCGCCAGCAGCTTGACACAGGGGGCCGGCACTGAAGCTTTCTTT
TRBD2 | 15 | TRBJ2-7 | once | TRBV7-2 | CASSLDGGILREQYF | TGTGCCAGCAGCTTAGACGGGGGGATCCTCCGGGAGCAGTACTTC
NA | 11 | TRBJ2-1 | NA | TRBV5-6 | CASSSYNEQFF | TGTGCCAGCAGCTCGTATAATGAGCAGTTCTTC
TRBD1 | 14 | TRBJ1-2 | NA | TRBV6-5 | CASSYSGTGGGYTF | TGTGCCAGCAGTTACTCTGGGACAGGAGGTGGCTACACCTTC
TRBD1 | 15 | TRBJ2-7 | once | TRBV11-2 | CASSSTGQGFYEQYF | TGTGCCAGCAGCTCGACGGGACAGGGGTTTTACGAGCAGTACTTC
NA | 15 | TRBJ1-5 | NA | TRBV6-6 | CASKEIAYSNQPQHF | TGTGCCAGCAAGGAGATAGCTTATAGCAATCAGCCCCAGCATTTT
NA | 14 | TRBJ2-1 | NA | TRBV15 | CATSRDKGWNEQFF | TGTGCCACCAGCAGAGATAAGGGGTGGAATGAGCAGTTCTTC
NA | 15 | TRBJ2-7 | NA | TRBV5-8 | CANPPGQPPSYEQYF | TGTGCCAATCCTCCGGGACAACCCCCCTCCTACGAGCAGTACTTC
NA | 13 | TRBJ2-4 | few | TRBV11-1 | CASSSSAKNIQYF | TGTGCCAGCAGCTCCTCCGCCAAAAACATTCAGTACTTC
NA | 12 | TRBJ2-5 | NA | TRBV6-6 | CASSTREETQYF | TGTGCCAGCAGTACTAGGGAAGAGACCCAGTACTTC
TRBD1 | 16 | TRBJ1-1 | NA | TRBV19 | CASSITGGLMNTEAFF | TGTGCCAGTAGTATAACAGGGGGGTTGATGAACACTGAAGCTTTCTTT
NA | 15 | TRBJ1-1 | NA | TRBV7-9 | CASSSRAGEDTEAFF | TGTGCCAGCAGCTCGAGAGCAGGGGAAGATACTGAAGCTTTCTTT
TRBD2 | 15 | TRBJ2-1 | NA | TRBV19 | CASRPRGGIYNEQFF | TGTGCCAGTAGACCACGGGGAGGGATCTACAATGAGCAGTTCTTC
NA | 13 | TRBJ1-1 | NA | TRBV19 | CASSIRTGTEAFF | TGTGCCAGTAGTATACGGACTGGCACTGAAGCTTTCTTT